These 20 T cell receptor beta chains were sequenced from one sample in a study of tumor-infiltrating lymphocytes in primary liver carcinoma. Unsorted whole blood supplied the RNA, and germline DNA was extracted too. A primer matching the constant region was used to make TCR beta cDNA from about 500 ng of total RNA. Researchers made the TCR beta libraries by running three nested multiplex PCR rounds with slightly modified ARM-PCR. Two initial PCR rounds of around 9 cycles each paired TRBV1-TRBV30 forward primers with a C-beta reverse primer. Via MiXCR, TCRdb re-called the multiplex PCR reads, giving one row per CDR3 protein. The sample comprises around 330,000 distinct CDR3 sequences, 65% of which are singletons, and roughly 9% rests with the top ten. Specimen: peripheral blood. These receptors all come from a man aged 35-49 years with primary liver carcinoma and hepatitis B virus infection.

Concerning this clonotype: A read error may be the cause here, since a much bigger clone is one base away. The chain couples TRBV6-5 to TRBJ2-1, with D unclear. The CDR3 has 11 residues. Germline V gene sequence: CDR1 MNHEY, CDR2 SVGAGI. This CDR3 is CASGYMGEQFF. The CDR3 DNA reads TGTGCCAGCGGTTATATGGGGGAGCAGTTCTTC.

Comments on this clonotype: This could be a read error, since a much larger clone is one nucleotide away. V gene TRBV10-3 combines with J gene TRBJ2-1, with D perhaps TRBD2 (5 bases). Germline-derived CDR1 and CDR2 are ENHRY and SYGVKD. CDR3 length: 13 amino acids. The DNA for the CDR3 is TGTGCCACCGTGGCTAGCCTCCGTAATGAGCAGATCTTC. Translated: CATVASLRNEQIF.

In regard to this clonotype: A read error may be the cause here, since a much bigger clone is one base away. The rearrangement links TRBV6-6 to TRBJ1-2; D not certain. Germline-derived CDR1 and CDR2 are MNHNY and SVGAGI (reference sequence). This CDR3 region has 17 residues. The CDR3 sequence is CVSSFSGDNPANYGYTF. Written as DNA, the CDR3 is TGTGTCAGCAGTTTCTCAGGAGACAATCCGGCAAACTATGGCTACACCTTC.

Worth noting for this clonotype: A clone one base away is much larger, so this may be a read error. The chain employs TRBV6-6 and TRBJ2-2, with 7 nucleotides matching TRBD1. The junction had 10 bases not matched to a gene; V was cut back by 9 bases and J by 6 bases. Germline CDR1 is MNHNY and CDR2 is SVGAGI (reference sequence). The CDR3 is made up of 14 amino acids. CDR3 bases: TGTGCCAGAACCTTGACAGGGTCTGCCGGGGAGCTGTTTTTT. Amino acids: CARTLTGSAGELFF.

This clonotype was counted at least ten times. The chain uses TRBV29-1 and TRBJ2-3, with 9 bases fitting TRBD2. This CDR3 is built from 14 residues. Germline loops: CDR1 SQVTM, CDR2 ANQGSEA. After removal of 7 bases from V and 4 bases from J, the junction contained 9 bases not matched to a gene. CDR3 loop: CSAGQAGGSDTQYF. Written as DNA, the CDR3 is TGCAGCGCAGGACAAGCGGGAGGATCAGATACGCAGTATTTT.

Written as DNA, the CDR3 is TGTGCCAGCAGCTCCTTTAGGGAGCTCCAAGAGACCCAGTACTTC. Amino acid sequence: CASSSFRELQETQYF. The chain recombines TRBV7-9 with TRBJ2-5; a weak D match, TRBD2 (5 bases). V was clipped by 4 bases and J by 1 base, with 13 bases between them. Germline CDR1 SEHNR, CDR2 FQNEAQ (reference sequence). This CDR3 is 15 amino acids long.

This clonotype was detected many times. The chain links TRBV12-3 or TRBV12-4 to TRBJ2-7, with 14 bases matching TRBD2. After removal of 5 bases from V and 4 bases from J, the junction contained 1 base not matched to a gene. The length of the CDR3 is 14 residues. CDR3 nucleotides: TGTGCCAGCAGTCGGACTAGCGGGAGGTACGAGCAGTACTTC. Its protein is CASSRTSGRYEQYF.

A remark on this clonotype: A read error may account for a junction end that differs from germline. The chain employs TRBV25-1 and TRBJ2-3, with D hard to call. Per germline, CDR1 MGHDK and CDR2 SYGVNS. The CDR3 has 13 residues. The chain's CDR3 is CARSDTSRNTQYF. CDR3 nucleotides: TGTGCCCGCAGTGACACATCGCGGAATACGCAGTATTTT. The variable domain in full, with the rest retrieved from reference TRBV25-1 and TRBJ2-3, is EADIYQTPRYLVIGTGKKITLECSQTMGHDKMYWYQQDPGMELHLIHYSYGVNSTEKGDLSSESTVSRIRTEHFPLTLESARPSHTSQYLCARSDTSRNTQYFGPGTRLTVL.

The rearrangement uses TRBV30 and TRBJ2-1; maybe TRBD2 (6 bases). Per germline, CDR1 GTSNPN and CDR2 SVGIG (reference sequence). This CDR3 has 14 amino acids. Deletions cut 8 bases from V and 0 bases from J, with 14 bases between. CDR3 in DNA: TGTGCCGGGGCGGGGTTAAGCTCCTACAATGAGCAGTTCTTC. Translation gives CAGAGLSSYNEQFF.

Many counts were recorded for this clonotype. V is TRBV12-3 or TRBV12-4 and J is TRBJ2-5; no firm D call. V was shortened by 1 base and J by 3 bases, with 12 bases between the two germline ends. The CDR3 is 15 residues long. This CDR3 reads CASSLDLLEKETQYF. DNA for the CDR3: TGTGCCAGCAGTTTAGATCTACTGGAAAAAGAGACCCAGTACTTC.

This rearrangement joins TRBV18 to TRBJ2-1; the match to TRBD1 covers 8 bases. This CDR3 comprises 15 residues. The germline V gene encodes CDR1 KGHSH and CDR2 LQKENI. V shed 5 bases and J 7 bases; nucleotides not matched to a gene: 10. The CDR3 DNA reads TGTGCCAGCTCAGATGACAGGGGATCGTGGAATGAGCAGTTCTTC. This translates into CASSDDRGSWNEQFF.

The V and J genes are TRBV28 and TRBJ2-6; tentatively, D is TRBD1 (6 bases). The V end lost 7 bases, the J end lost 13 bases, and 26 bases lay between the germline ends. The V gene's germline CDR1 is MDHEN and CDR2 SYDVKM. The CDR3 has 16 amino acids. The CDR3 region has the DNA TGTGCCAGCACCACCCGACCGGTCTCTGGGGACAATGTCCTGACTTTC. Its protein product is CASTTRPVSGDNVLTF.

There are many counts of this clonotype. This chain links TRBV29-1 with TRBJ2-5; D may be TRBD1 (6 bases). CDR1 and CDR2 from the germline V gene are SQVTM and ANQGSEA. The CDR3 length is 12 residues. Deletions cut 3 bases from V and 5 bases from J, with 10 bases between. The CDR3 bases are TGCAGCGTTGAGTTGGGGGCCGAGACCCAGTACTTC. Protein: CSVELGAETQYF.

At least ten counts were recorded for this clonotype. This chain joins TRBV7-8 and TRBJ2-1; TRBD2 aligns across 7 bases. Germline CDR1 SGHVS, CDR2 FQNEAQ. The J segment lost 8 bases and the V segment lost 5 bases, leaving 18 bases of the junction unmatched. This CDR3 is built from 17 residues. CDR3 in DNA: TGTGCCAGCAGCCGGGGGAGGGGCACCAGCTCTGCGGATGAGCAGTTCTTC. Translation gives CASSRGRGTSSADEQFF.

The chain is built from TRBV11-2 and TRBJ1-1; possible D gene TRBD1, 5 bases. The germline V gene has CDR1 SGHAT and CDR2 FQNNGV. This CDR3 contains 17 residues. The V gene lost 5 bases and the J gene lost 2 bases, with 21 bases spanning the gap. In DNA form, the CDR3 reads TGTGCCAGCAGCCCCCTAGGGACGGAGTTCGTAAACACTGAAGCTTTCTTT. Protein sequence: CASSPLGTEFVNTEAFF.

A few counts support this clonotype. V is TRBV5-1 and J is TRBJ2-5; D is uncertain. This CDR3 is 15 amino acids long. Germline V gene lookup returns CDR1 SGHRS and CDR2 YFSETQ. Trimming stripped 0 bases from V and 0 bases from J, with 9 bases between. The CDR3 DNA is TGCGCCAGCAGCTTGGCCGTTCCATACCAAGAGACCCAGTACTTC. Translated, it gives CASSLAVPYQETQYF.

Details on this clonotype: A read error may explain this, as a much larger clone is one base away. The chain carries TRBV12-3 or TRBV12-4 and TRBJ1-1, with 7 bases aligning to TRBD1. After removal of 6 bases from V and 10 bases from J, the junction contained 11 bases not matched to a gene. The CDR3 totals 13 residues. CDR3 sequence: CASSIGTVGGAFF. In DNA, the CDR3 is TGTGCCAGCAGCATAGGGACAGTCGGAGGAGCTTTCTTT.

A remark on this clonotype: This could be a read error, since a much larger clone is one nucleotide away. The chain combines TRBV6-6 with TRBJ1-6, with TRBD1 as a possible D gene (5 bases). The CDR3 extends over 16 amino acids. Deletions cut 2 bases from V and 7 bases from J, with 15 bases between. The germline V gene has CDR1 MNHNY and CDR2 SVGAGI (reference sequence). In DNA, the CDR3 is TGTGCCAGCAGTTACAGAAACAGGAACCCAAATTCACCCCTCCACTTT. Its translation: CASSYRNRNPNSPLHF.

The chain combines TRBV6-1 with TRBJ2-3; D gene unclear. Deletions cut 6 bases from V and 11 bases from J, with 12 bases between. CDR3 length: 11 amino acids. The germline V gene encodes CDR1 MNHNS and CDR2 SASEGT. CDR3 sequence reads: CASSHTYMQYF. CDR3 nucleotide sequence: TGTGCCAGCAGCCACACATATATGCAGTATTTT.

This chain connects TRBV28 to TRBJ1-5; D gene uncertain. TRBJ2-3 explains the end of the DNA better; the J call may be wrong. This CDR3 is built from 12 residues. The V gene's germline CDR1 is MDHEN and CDR2 SYDVKM. The CDR3 here is CASSSRNQPQYF. The CDR3 bases are TGTGCCAGCAGCTCCCGTAATCAGCCCCAGTATTTT.